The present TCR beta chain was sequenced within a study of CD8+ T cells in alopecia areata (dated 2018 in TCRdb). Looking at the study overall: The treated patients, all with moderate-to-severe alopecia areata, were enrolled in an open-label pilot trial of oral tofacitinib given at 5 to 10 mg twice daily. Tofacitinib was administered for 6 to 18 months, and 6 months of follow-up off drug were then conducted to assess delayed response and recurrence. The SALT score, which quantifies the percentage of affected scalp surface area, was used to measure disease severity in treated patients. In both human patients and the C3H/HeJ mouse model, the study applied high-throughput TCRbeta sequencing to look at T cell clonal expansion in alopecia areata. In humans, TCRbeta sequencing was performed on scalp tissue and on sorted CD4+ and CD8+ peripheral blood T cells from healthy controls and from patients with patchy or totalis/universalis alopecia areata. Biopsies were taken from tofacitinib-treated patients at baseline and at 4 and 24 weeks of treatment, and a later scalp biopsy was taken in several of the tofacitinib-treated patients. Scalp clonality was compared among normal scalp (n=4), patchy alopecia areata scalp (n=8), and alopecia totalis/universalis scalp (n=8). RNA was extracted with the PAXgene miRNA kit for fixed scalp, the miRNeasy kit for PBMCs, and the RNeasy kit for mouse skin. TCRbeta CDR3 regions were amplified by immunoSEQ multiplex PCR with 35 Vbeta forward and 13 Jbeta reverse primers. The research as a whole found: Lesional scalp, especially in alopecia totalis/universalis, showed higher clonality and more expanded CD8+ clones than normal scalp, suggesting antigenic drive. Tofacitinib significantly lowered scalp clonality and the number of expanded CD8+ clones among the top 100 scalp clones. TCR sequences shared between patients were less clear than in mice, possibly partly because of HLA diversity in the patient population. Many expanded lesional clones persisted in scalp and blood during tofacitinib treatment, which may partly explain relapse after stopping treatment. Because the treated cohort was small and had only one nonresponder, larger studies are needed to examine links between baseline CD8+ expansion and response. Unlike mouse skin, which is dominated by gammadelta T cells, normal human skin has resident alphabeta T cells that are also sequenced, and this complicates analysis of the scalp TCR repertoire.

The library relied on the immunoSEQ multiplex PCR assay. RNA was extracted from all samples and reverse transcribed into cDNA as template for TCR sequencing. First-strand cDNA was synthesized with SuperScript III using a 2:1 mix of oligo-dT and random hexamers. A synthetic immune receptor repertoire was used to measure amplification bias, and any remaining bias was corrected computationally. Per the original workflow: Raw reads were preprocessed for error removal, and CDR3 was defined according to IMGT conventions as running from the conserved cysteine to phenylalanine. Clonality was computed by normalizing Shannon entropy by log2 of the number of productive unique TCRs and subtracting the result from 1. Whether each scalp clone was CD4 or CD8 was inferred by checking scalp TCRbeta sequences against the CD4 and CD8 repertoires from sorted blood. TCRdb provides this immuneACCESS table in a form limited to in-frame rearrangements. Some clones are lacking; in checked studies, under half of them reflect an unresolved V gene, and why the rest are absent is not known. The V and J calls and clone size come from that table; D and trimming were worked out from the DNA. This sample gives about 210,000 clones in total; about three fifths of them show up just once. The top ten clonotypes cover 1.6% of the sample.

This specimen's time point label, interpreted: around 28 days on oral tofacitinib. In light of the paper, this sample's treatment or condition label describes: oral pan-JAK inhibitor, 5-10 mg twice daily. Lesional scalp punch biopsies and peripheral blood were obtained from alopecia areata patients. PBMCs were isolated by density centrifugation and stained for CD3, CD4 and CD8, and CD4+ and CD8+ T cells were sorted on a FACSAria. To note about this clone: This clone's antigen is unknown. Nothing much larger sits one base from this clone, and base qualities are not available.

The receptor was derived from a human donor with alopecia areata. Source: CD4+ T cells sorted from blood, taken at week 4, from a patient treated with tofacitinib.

The CDR3: CAWSTTDTQYF. The nucleotides are TGTGCCTGGAGTACGACAGATACGCAGTATTTT. Recombination linked TRBV30 to TRBJ2-3; no confident D gene assignment can be made. V is reduced by 2 bases and J by 3 bases, leaving a spacing of 3 bases between them. The germline V gene (reference sequence) specifies GTSNPN as CDR1 and SVGIG as CDR2. The CDR3 sequence holds 11 residues, the cysteine and phenylalanine included. Here the CDR3 DNA is all that survives: 33 bases in frame from base 1. The CDR3 plus the reference TRBV30 and TRBJ2-3 genes for the other parts give the full variable domain: SQTIHQWPATLVQPVGSPLSLECTVEGTSNPNLYWYRQAAGRGLQLLFYSVGIGQISSEVPQNLSASRPQDRQFILSSKKLLLSDSGFYLCAWSTTDTQYFGPGTRLTVL.